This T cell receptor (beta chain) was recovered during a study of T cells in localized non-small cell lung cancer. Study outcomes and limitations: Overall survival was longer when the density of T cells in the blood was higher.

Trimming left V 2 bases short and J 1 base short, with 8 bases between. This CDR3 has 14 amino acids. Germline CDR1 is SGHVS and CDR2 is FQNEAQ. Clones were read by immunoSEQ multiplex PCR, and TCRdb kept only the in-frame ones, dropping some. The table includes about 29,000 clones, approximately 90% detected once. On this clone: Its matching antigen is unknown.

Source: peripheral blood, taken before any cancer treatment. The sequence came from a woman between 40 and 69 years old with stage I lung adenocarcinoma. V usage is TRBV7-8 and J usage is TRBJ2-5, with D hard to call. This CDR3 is CASSLRPAQETQYF. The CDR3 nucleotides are TGTGCCAGCAGCTTAAGGCCAGCCCAAGAGACCCAGTACTTC. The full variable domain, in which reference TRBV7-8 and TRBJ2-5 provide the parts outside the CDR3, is GAGVSQSPRYKVAKRGQDVALRCDPISGHVSLFWYQQALGQGPEFLTYFQNEAQLDKSGLPSDRFFAERPEGSVSTLKIQRTQQEDSAVYLCASSLRPAQETQYFGPGTRLLVL.